The rows below give T cell receptor beta chains drawn from one sample of a study of blood T cell repertoires in COVID-19. Assay: immunoSEQ multiplex PCR; the TCRdb copy retains only in-frame clones and omits some. The sample includes about 200,000 clones, about 88% of them seen just once. The specimen sequenced was peripheral blood. These receptors originate from a man aged 50 to 59 with COVID-19, enrolled during active disease. The CDR3 runs from the conserved cysteine through the conserved F or W. A D gene is named only where the DNA matches it firmly. Clone size appears in some rows only: once, few, many, or a class for an expanded clone.

>TRBJ1-5|.|TRBD1|TRBV6-1
TGTGCCAGCAGTGAACAGGGGGGTGGCAATCAGCCCCAGCATTTT
CASSEQGGGNQPQHF
>TRBJ2-5|.|.|TRBV3-1/TRBV3-2
TGTGCCAGCAGCCCTGGAGGGACCCGGCCGTATGAGACCCAGTACTTC
CASSPGGTRPYETQYF
>TRBJ1-5|.|.|TRBV6-2/TRBV6-3
TGTGCCAGCAGTAACAGTAGACAGCCGTATAGCAATCAGCCCCAGCATTTT
CASSNSRQPYSNQPQHF
>TRBJ1-1|.|.|TRBV27
TGTGCCAGCAGTTCCCTAGGGAACACTGAAGCTTTCTTT
CASSSLGNTEAFF
>TRBJ1-5|.|.|TRBV10-3
TGTGCCATCAGGGCGGACAGTGGGGAAGGGATTATATGGAGCAATCAGCCCCAGCATTTT
CAIRADSGEGIIWSNQPQHF
>TRBJ2-3|.|.|TRBV19
TGTGCCAGTAATCGGGAATTGACAGATACGCAGTATTTT
CASNRELTDTQYF
>TRBJ1-5|.|.|TRBV14
TGTGCCAGCAGCCAAGATCTTCTAGGCAGCGAACCATATAGCAATCAGCCCCAGCATTTT
CASSQDLLGSEPYSNQPQHF
>TRBJ1-2|.|.|TRBV3-1/TRBV3-2
TGTGCCAGCATCTCACCAGGGGAAGGCTACACCTTC
CASISPGEGYTF
>TRBJ2-3|.|.|TRBV7-2
TGTGCCAGCATCCCCGGGACTTACACAGATACGCAGTATTTT
CASIPGTYTDTQYF
>TRBJ1-4|.|TRBD1|TRBV5-8
TGTGCCAGCAGCCTCACAGGGGCTGGGAATGAAAAACTGTTTTTT
CASSLTGAGNEKLFF
>TRBJ2-1|.|.|TRBV7-2
TGTGCCAGCAGCTTAAAGCTCAGGTCAAATGAGCAGTTCTTC
CASSLKLRSNEQFF
>TRBJ2-7|.|.|TRBV29-1
TGCAGCGTTGAAGGAGACTCCTACGAGCAGTACTTC
CSVEGDSYEQYF
>TRBJ1-4|.|TRBD1|TRBV5-5
TGTGCCAGCAGCTTGGCCGGGACAGCTGATAATGAAAAACTGTTTTTT
CASSLAGTADNEKLFF
>TRBJ2-5|.|.|TRBV19
TGTGCCAGTAGTATAGATGGGTCAGCGACGTACCAAGAGACCCAGTACTTC
CASSIDGSATYQETQYF
>TRBJ2-3|.|TRBD2|TRBV11-2
TGTGCCAGCAGCGGGGGACTACCCCAGGGTACGCAGTATTTT
CASSGGLPQGTQYF
>TRBJ1-1|.|.|TRBV10-3
TGTGCCATCACCTCCCTGGAGGACACTGAAGCTTTCTTT
CAITSLEDTEAFF
>TRBJ1-2|.|.|TRBV7-2
TGTGCCAGCAGCTTAGTTTCCGGGGGGAGGGGGGGCTACACCTTC
CASSLVSGGRGGYTF
>TRBJ2-5|few|.|TRBV6-5
TGTGCCAGCCAATCCGGGGTCGAACAAGAGACCCAGTACTTC
CASQSGVEQETQYF
>TRBJ2-1|.|TRBD2|TRBV30
TGTGCCTGGAGTGTCTCAAGCGGGAGGGCCAATGAGCAGTTCTTC
CAWSVSSGRANEQFF
>TRBJ2-7|.|.|TRBV7-9
TGTGCCAGCAGCTTAGTCCGCGAGGACGAGCAGTACTTC
CASSLVREDEQYF
>TRBJ1-1|.|TRBD1|TRBV7-8
TGTGCCAGCAGCTCAGACAGGGGTCGCACTGAAGCTTTCTTT
CASSSDRGRTEAFF
>TRBJ1-2|.|TRBD1|TRBV7-3
TGTGCCAGCAGCTTACCTGACAGGGGGCGCATATCGGGCTACACCTTC
CASSLPDRGRISGYTF
>TRBJ1-2|.|.|TRBV10-1
TGCGCCAGCAGTGCGGAGAGGGCTTATGGCTACACCTTC
CASSAERAYGYTF
>TRBJ2-7|.|.|TRBV2
TGTGCCAGCAGCGCACAAATCGAGCAGTACTTC
CASSAQIEQYF
>TRBJ2-7|.|TRBD2|TRBV6-6
TGTGCCAGCAGTTACTCCGGGACTAGCGTTGGCGAGCAGTACTTC
CASSYSGTSVGEQYF
>TRBJ1-6|.|.|TRBV6-5
TGTGCCAGCAGGGGAGTATCCCCTTCACCCCTCCACTTT
CASRGVSPSPLHF
>TRBJ1-1|.|.|TRBV7-9
TGTGCCAGCAGCTTAGGTCCGGTGATGTACACTGAAGCTTTCTTT
CASSLGPVMYTEAFF
>TRBJ1-5|.|.|TRBV12-5
TGTGCTAGTGGTTTGGCCCCTACAGGAAGCAATCAGCCCCAGCATTTT
CASGLAPTGSNQPQHF
>TRBJ1-4|once|.|TRBV10-3
TGTGCCGTCTGTAAGGGAGGAGCTAATGAAAAACTGTTTTTT
CAVCKGGANEKLFF
>TRBJ2-7|once|.|TRBV10-3
TGTGCCATCAATGGACTGGGGATCGACGAGCAGTACTTC
CAINGLGIDEQYF
>TRBJ1-1|.|.|TRBV29-1
TGCAGCGTTGGAGGCAGACCCCGTAAGCCGAACACTGAAGCTTTCTTT
CSVGGRPRKPNTEAFF
>TRBJ2-6|.|TRBD1|TRBV28
TGTGCCAGCAGTTTGACAGGGGGCAACGGGGCCAACGTCCTGACTTTC
CASSLTGGNGANVLTF
>TRBJ2-7|.|.|TRBV28
TGTGCCTCAGGGGCTGGGACACCGTCCTACGAGCAGTACTTC
CASGAGTPSYEQYF
>TRBJ2-1|.|.|TRBV27
TGTGCCAGCAGTTTTTACGCTAGCCCCAATGAGCAGTTCTTC
CASSFYASPNEQFF
>TRBJ2-3|.|.|TRBV24-1
TGTGCCACCAGTCCACCCGGGACAACCCGAGGCGGTACGCAGTATTTT
CATSPPGTTRGGTQYF
>TRBJ1-4|.|.|TRBV19
TGTGCCAGTCACCGGGGGGATGCAACTAATGAAAAACTGTTTTTT
CASHRGDATNEKLFF
>TRBJ2-5|.|.|TRBV4-3
TGCGCCAGCAGCCAAGAATGGTCGGGTGGAGAGACCCAGTACTTC
CASSQEWSGGETQYF
>TRBJ2-1|.|.|TRBV7-9
TGTGCCAGCAGCACCGGACTTGGCAATGAGCAGTTCTTC
CASSTGLGNEQFF
>TRBJ2-7|once|TRBD2|TRBV9
TGTGCCAGCAGCGTGGCTAGCGGGAGATACGAGCAGTACTTC
CASSVASGRYEQYF
>TRBJ1-2|.|TRBD1|TRBV15
TGTGCCACCAGCAGGGACAGGACCTATGGCTACACCTTC
CATSRDRTYGYTF
>TRBJ1-3|once|.|TRBV18
TGTGCCAGCTCACCGACGACGGGTAACGGAGACACCATATATTTT
CASSPTTGNGDTIYF